The rows below give T cell receptor beta chains drawn from one sample of a study of T cell changes during pregnancy in multiple sclerosis. Using immunoSEQ multiplex PCR, the repertoire was profiled, and TCRdb retains in-frame clones only, with some absent. This table holds 25,000 to 30,000 clones, around 90% found once. The material was CD8+ T cells from peripheral blood mononuclear cells, obtained before pregnancy. Receptor source: a female donor with multiple sclerosis, enrolled in a pregnancy study. The CDR3 runs from the conserved cysteine through the conserved F or W. The order of the fields is J gene, CDR3 length, V gene, clone size, D gene, CDR3 DNA, CDR3 protein. The D gene is left open where the match is weak. Clone size appears in some rows only: once, few, many, or a class for an expanded clone.

>TRBJ1-2|15|TRBV4-1|.|.
TGCGCCAGCAGCCAAGATTGGTCAGGGAACTATGGCTACACCTTC
CASSQDWSGNYGYTF
>TRBJ2-1|14|TRBV13|.|.
TGTGCCAGCAGCTCGAGGGGGGGGCGGCTTGAGCAGTTCTTC
CASSSRGGRLEQFF
>TRBJ2-1|15|TRBV7-9|once|.
TGTGCCAGCAGCCTCCCGGGAGCCTCCTACAATGAGCAGTTCTTC
CASSLPGASYNEQFF
>TRBJ2-5|14|TRBV18|few|TRBD1
TGTGCCAGCTCACCCGCGGGACAGGGACAGACCCAGTACTTC
CASSPAGQGQTQYF
>TRBJ2-7|18|TRBV4-3|.|.
TGCGCCAGCAGCCAAGGTTTAGGGGGTTCGACAGCTAGCTACGAGCAGTACTTC
CASSQGLGGSTASYEQYF
>TRBJ1-4|15|TRBV13|once|.
TGTGCCAGCAGTTCCGAGGGAGGTCTGTCGGGAAAACTGTTTTTT
CASSSEGGLSGKLFF
>TRBJ2-7|14|TRBV2|.|TRBD1
TGTGCCATTCCCGGGACAGGGGGTAACTACGAGCAGTACTTC
CAIPGTGGNYEQYF
>TRBJ2-5|15|TRBV4-3|.|.
TGCGCCAGCAGCCAAGATGGGCAGGGCCAAGAGACCCAGTACTTC
CASSQDGQGQETQYF
>TRBJ2-7|15|TRBV4-1|.|TRBD1
TGCGCCAGCAGCCGTCACGACAGGGTCTTTGGGGAGCAGTACTTC
CASSRHDRVFGEQYF
>TRBJ1-6|16|TRBV28|.|TRBD1
TGTGCCAGCAGTTTTTCGACAGGGACGGGAAATTCACCCCTCCACTTT
CASSFSTGTGNSPLHF
>TRBJ2-3|17|TRBV28|few|.
TGTGCCAGCAGTTTATTCGCGGCTAGCGAGAGCACAGATACGCAGTATTTT
CASSLFAASESTDTQYF
>TRBJ2-2|17|TRBV4-3|.|TRBD2
TGCGCCAGCAGCCAAAAGCGAGCGGGGGGTTCCGCCGGGGAGCTGTTTTTT
CASSQKRAGGSAGELFF
>TRBJ1-5|14|TRBV6-1|once|TRBD1
TGTGCCAGCAGTGAGGGACAGGGAGGTTGGCCCCAGCATTTT
CASSEGQGGWPQHF
>TRBJ2-7|13|TRBV30|once|.
TGTGCCTGGAGTTACTCGGAGGGCTACGAGCAGTACTTC
CAWSYSEGYEQYF
>TRBJ1-2|16|TRBV7-9|.|.
TGTGCCAGCAGCTTAGGGGGCTGGACAGCTAACTATGGCTACACCTTC
CASSLGGWTANYGYTF
>TRBJ2-7|13|TRBV7-9|.|.
TGTGCCAGCAGCTCCCCCCCTACGAGTGAGCAGTACTTC
CASSSPPTSEQYF
>TRBJ1-2|14|TRBV7-9|.|.
TGTGCCAGCAGCTACTGGGACACATACTATGGCTACACCTTC
CASSYWDTYYGYTF
>TRBJ1-1|11|TRBV29-1|.|TRBD1
TGCAGCGTCATGCAGGGGGGTGAAGCTTTCTTT
CSVMQGGEAFF
>TRBJ2-5|17|TRBV5-6|.|TRBD2
TGTGCCAGCAGCTTATATGCGCTAGCGGGGGCACGGAAGACCCAGTACTTC
CASSLYALAGARKTQYF
>TRBJ1-2|14|TRBV28|few|.
TGTGCCAGCAGGATACAGGGTTATGACTATGGCTACACCTTC
CASRIQGYDYGYTF
>TRBJ2-1|16|TRBV13|.|TRBD2
TGTGCCAGCAGCACTGGACTAGCGGGCCCATACAATGAGCAGTTCTTC
CASSTGLAGPYNEQFF
>TRBJ2-1|15|TRBV19|.|.
TGTGCCAGTACCGCAATCACAGGGATTCATAATGAGCAGTTCTTC
CASTAITGIHNEQFF
>TRBJ2-7|20|TRBV4-3|.|.
TGCGCCAGCAGCCAAGTTTACGATCAAGGAGGGCAGCACACAAACTACGAGCAGTACTTC
CASSQVYDQGGQHTNYEQYF
>TRBJ2-1|15|TRBV5-1|.|.
TGCGCCAGCAGCTCGCGATTAAGCTCCTACAATGAGCAGTTCTTC
CASSSRLSSYNEQFF
>TRBJ1-2|16|TRBV29-1|.|TRBD1
TGCAGCGTTGCCCTCGAGGGGGCCCACCCCTTGGGGGGCTACACCTTC
CSVALEGAHPLGGYTF
>TRBJ2-5|14|TRBV5-6|.|TRBD1
TGTGCCAGCAGCTTGGGGACAGGGAGGGAGACCCAGTACTTC
CASSLGTGRETQYF
>TRBJ1-6|14|TRBV10-1|.|.
TGCGCCAGCAAGAATGGGGAGCCGAATTCACCCCTCCACTTT
CASKNGEPNSPLHF
>TRBJ1-2|12|TRBV2|.|.
TGTGCCAGCACTCCTGACAGCCATGGCTACACCTTC
CASTPDSHGYTF
>TRBJ2-3|15|TRBV6-5|once|.
TGTGCCAGCAGTTACTCCCGCCGGAGCACAGATACGCAGTATTTT
CASSYSRRSTDTQYF
>TRBJ2-7|13|TRBV5-1|.|.
TGCGCCAGCAGCGCGGGACTCGGCTACGAGCAGTACTTC
CASSAGLGYEQYF
>TRBJ2-5|16|TRBV7-9|.|TRBD2
TGTGCCAGCAGCTTAGCGGTCGGGGGGGCGTGGGAGACCCAGTACTTC
CASSLAVGGAWETQYF
>TRBJ2-3|17|TRBV10-3|once|.
TGTGCCATCAGTGAGACACGGACAACTACGGCTATGTATACGCAGTATTTT
CAISETRTTTAMYTQYF
>TRBJ1-1|15|TRBV27|once|TRBD1
TGTGCCAGCAGTTTATCCCGGACAGGGGGGACTGAAGCTTTCTTT
CASSLSRTGGTEAFF
>TRBJ2-7|14|TRBV27|.|.
TGTGCCAGCAGTTCCTGGACTCGGGGGTACGAGCAGTACTTC
CASSSWTRGYEQYF
>TRBJ1-4|14|TRBV6-1|.|.
TGTGCCAGCAGTGGTGACAGCCCTAATGAAAAACTGTTTTTT
CASSGDSPNEKLFF
>TRBJ2-2|17|TRBV9|.|TRBD1
TGTGCCAGCAGCGTATGGGGACAGGGGGGACCCACCGGGGAGCTGTTTTTT
CASSVWGQGGPTGELFF
>TRBJ2-1|11|TRBV29-1|.|.
TGCAGCGTTGACTCAGACAATGAGCAGTTCTTC
CSVDSDNEQFF
>TRBJ2-7|14|TRBV27|.|.
TGTGCCAGCAGCCCCACGGGGGGCCGTTATGAGCAGTACTTC
CASSPTGGRYEQYF
>TRBJ2-7|14|TRBV5-1|.|TRBD1
TGCGCCAGCGGTCCGGGACAGGGCTCCTACGAGCAGTACTTC
CASGPGQGSYEQYF
>TRBJ1-2|16|TRBV6-5|once|TRBD1
TGTGCCAGCAGTTACCCCTCGGGACAGGGCTGGTATGGCTACACCTTC
CASSYPSGQGWYGYTF
>TRBJ2-7|14|TRBV12-5|.|TRBD2
TGTGCTAGGCTAGCGGGGGGGACCAGTGCGGAGCAGTACTTC
CARLAGGTSAEQYF
>TRBJ2-7|15|TRBV29-1|.|TRBD1
TGCAGCGTTGACAGTAGGGGACAGGGGGCCTACGAGCAGTACTTC
CSVDSRGQGAYEQYF